The following is a TCR beta chain sequence with its context. Patients from Seattle were sampled longitudinally, starting during active infection. This sample is part of a study of blood T cell repertoires in COVID-19. In the study overall: From the United States, Italy and Spain came samples of acute and convalescent COVID-19. T cells, B-cell-depleted T cells, or PBMCs supplied cDNA or gDNA.

CDR1 is SGHVS and CDR2 is FNYEAQ in the germline V gene. CDR3 size: 18 residues. Trimming left V 0 bases short and J 2 bases short, with 16 bases between. In the original processing: Amplification from reference gene primers served as the basis for estimated nucleated cell counts. TCRdb's table, derived via immunoSEQ multiplex PCR, lists solely in-frame clones and lacks some. From that table come the V and J calls and clone size; the DNA was used to work out D and trimming. In the table there are over 45,000 clones, roughly 90% of which are singletons. This TCR was sampled from a man between 35 and 55 years old with COVID-19, enrolled during active disease. Sequenced material: peripheral blood. This rearrangement joins TRBV7-6 to TRBJ2-2; perhaps TRBD1 as D (5 bases). For the CDR3, the DNA is TGTGCCAGCAGCTTAGCGCAAAAGGCAGGGATAAACACCGGGGAGCTGTTTTTT. It yields the protein CASSLAQKAGINTGELFF.